The entry below describes one T cell receptor beta chain. This sample was included in a study of T cell changes during pregnancy in multiple sclerosis. The V gene lost 0 bases and the J gene lost 1 base, with 9 bases spanning the gap. CDR1 is LNHNV and CDR2 is YYDKDF in the germline V gene (reference sequence). This CDR3 has 15 residues. The method was immunoSEQ multiplex PCR; TCRdb's version includes in-frame clones alone and lacks a portion of them. The repertoire holds over 65,000 clones, approximately 93% seen once, with under 3% in the top ten. This specimen was peripheral blood, taken in the first trimester of pregnancy. This sequence was found in a female donor with multiple sclerosis, enrolled in a pregnancy study. This rearrangement joins TRBV15 to TRBJ2-5, with a possible D match to TRBD1 (5 bases). Here the CDR3 DNA reads TGTGCCACCAGCAGAGATCAGACAGTCCAAGAGACCCAGTACTTC. Protein sequence: CATSRDQTVQETQYF.